The clone carrying this TCR beta chain was found a few times. What it recognizes is unknown. Trimming cost V 2 bases and J 3 bases; bases outside gene matches: 7. CDR1 is LGHNA, CDR2 YSLEER, per germline. This CDR3 comprises 15 residues. The study made its TCR cDNA through 5'RACE template switching. That step introduced a universal primer site along with UMIs. TCRdb fed the 5' RACE reads into MiXCR, producing one record per CDR3 protein. The data show some 390,000 distinct CDR3 sequences, 6.2% seen once. The sample originates from a study of T cells after yellow fever vaccination. Study findings and constraints: Only a small proportion of the clonotypes turned up in both the CD4 and the CD8 compartments, likely arising from convergent recombination. Reappearance after the booster was observed for most primary-vaccination clones (96% CD4, roughly 90% CD8).

The sample was PBMCs, taken 5 days after the yellow fever booster vaccination. This TCR came from a man between 25 and 39 years old who received the YFV17D yellow fever vaccine. V is TRBV4-3 and J is TRBJ2-7; TRBD2 aligns across 7 bases. DNA of the CDR3: TGCGCCAGCAGCCAAAGGGCTAGCGGACTCTACGAGCAGTACTTC. Its translation: CASSQRASGLYEQYF.